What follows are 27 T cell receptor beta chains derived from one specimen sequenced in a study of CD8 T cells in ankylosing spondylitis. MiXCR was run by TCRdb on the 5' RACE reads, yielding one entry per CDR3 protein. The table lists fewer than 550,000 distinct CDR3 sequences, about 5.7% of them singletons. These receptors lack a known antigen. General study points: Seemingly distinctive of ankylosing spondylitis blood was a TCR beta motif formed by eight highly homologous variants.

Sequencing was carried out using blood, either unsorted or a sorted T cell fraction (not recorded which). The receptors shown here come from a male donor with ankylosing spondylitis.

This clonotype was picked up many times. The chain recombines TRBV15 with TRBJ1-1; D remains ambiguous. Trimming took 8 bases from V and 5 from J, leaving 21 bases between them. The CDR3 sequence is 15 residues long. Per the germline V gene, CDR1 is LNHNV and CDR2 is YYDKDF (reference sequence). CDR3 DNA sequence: TGTGCCACCTCCGCTCCTGGCGCGTTGTTGACTGAAGCTTTCTTT. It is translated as CATSAPGALLTEAFF.

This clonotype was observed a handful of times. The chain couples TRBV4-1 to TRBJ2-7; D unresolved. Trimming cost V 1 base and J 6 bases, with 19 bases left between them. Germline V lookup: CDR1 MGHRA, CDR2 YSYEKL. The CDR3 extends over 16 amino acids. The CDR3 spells CASSQAPSSSGAEQYF. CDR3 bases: TGCGCCAGCAGCCAAGCCCCTAGTAGTTCGGGCGCCGAGCAGTACTTC.

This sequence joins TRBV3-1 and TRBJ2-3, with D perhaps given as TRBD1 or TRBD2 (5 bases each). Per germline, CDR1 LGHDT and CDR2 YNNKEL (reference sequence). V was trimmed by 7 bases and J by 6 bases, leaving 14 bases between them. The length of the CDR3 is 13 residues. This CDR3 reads CASTWTGTDTQYF. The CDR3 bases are TGTGCCAGCACCTGGACTGGGACGGATACGCAGTATTTT.

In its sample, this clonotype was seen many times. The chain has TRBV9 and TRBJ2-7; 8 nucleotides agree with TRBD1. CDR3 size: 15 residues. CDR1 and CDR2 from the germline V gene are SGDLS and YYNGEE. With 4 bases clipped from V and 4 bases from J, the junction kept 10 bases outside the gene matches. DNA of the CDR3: TGTGCCAGCAGCCAGGGTATCACAGGGGGTTACGAGCAGTACTTC. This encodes CASSQGITGGYEQYF.

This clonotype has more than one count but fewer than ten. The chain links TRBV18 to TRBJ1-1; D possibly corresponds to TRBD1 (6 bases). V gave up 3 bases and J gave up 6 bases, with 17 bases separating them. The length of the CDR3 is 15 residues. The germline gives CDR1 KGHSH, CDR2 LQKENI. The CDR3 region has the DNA TGTGCCAGCTCACCTAGGGGGGGGTGGATGCCTGAAGCTTTCTTT. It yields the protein CASSPRGGWMPEAFF.

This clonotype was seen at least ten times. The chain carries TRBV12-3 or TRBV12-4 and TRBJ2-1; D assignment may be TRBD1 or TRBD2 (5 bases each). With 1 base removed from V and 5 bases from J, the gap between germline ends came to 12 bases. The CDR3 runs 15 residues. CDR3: CASSLGRGRDNEQFF. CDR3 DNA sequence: TGTGCCAGCAGTTTAGGAAGGGGACGGGACAATGAGCAGTTCTTC.

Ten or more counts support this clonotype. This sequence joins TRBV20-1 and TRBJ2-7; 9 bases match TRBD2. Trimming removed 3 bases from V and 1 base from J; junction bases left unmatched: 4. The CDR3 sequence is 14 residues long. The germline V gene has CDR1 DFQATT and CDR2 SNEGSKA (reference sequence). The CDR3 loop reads CSARRGGLSYEQYF. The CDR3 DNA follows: TGCAGTGCTAGGCGGGGGGGCCTGTCCTACGAGCAGTACTTC.

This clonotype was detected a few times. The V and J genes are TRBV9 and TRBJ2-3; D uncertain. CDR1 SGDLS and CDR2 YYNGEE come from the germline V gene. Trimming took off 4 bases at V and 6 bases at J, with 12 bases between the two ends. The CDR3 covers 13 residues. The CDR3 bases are TGTGCCAGCAGCTTTCGGAGTAGCGATACGCAGTATTTT. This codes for CASSFRSSDTQYF.

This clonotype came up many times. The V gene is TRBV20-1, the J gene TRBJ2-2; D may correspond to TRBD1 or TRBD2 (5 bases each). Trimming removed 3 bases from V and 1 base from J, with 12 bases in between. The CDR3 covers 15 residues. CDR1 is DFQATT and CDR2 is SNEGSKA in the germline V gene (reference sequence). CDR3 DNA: TGCAGTGCTAGTTCCGGGACGATGAACACCGGGGAGCTGTTTTTT. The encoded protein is CSASSGTMNTGELFF.

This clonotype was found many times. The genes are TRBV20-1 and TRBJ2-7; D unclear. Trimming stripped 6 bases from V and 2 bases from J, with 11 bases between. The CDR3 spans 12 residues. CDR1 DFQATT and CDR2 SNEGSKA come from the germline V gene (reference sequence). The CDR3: CSAPGRAYEQYF. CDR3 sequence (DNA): TGCAGTGCCCCCGGCAGAGCCTACGAGCAGTACTTC.

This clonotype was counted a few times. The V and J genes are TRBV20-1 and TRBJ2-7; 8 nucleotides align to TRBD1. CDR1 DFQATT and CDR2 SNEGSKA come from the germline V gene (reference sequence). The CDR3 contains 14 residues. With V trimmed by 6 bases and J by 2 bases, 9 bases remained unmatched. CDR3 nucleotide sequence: TGCAGTGCCCCAAGGACAGGGAGGCCCTACGAGCAGTACTTC. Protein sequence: CSAPRTGRPYEQYF.

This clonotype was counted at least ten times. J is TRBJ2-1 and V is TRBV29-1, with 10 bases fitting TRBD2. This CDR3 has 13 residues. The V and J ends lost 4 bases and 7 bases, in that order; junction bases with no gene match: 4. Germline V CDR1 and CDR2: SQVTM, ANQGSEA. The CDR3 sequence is CSVVPSGRNEQFF. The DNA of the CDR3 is TGCAGCGTTGTTCCTAGCGGGAGAAATGAGCAGTTCTTC.

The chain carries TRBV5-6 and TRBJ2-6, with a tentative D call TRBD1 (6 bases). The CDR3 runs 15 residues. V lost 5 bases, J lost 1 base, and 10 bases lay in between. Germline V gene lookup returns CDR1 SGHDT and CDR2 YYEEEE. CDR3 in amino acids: CASRVGQSGANVLTF. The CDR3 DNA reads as TGTGCCAGCAGAGTCGGACAGTCTGGGGCCAACGTCCTGACTTTC.

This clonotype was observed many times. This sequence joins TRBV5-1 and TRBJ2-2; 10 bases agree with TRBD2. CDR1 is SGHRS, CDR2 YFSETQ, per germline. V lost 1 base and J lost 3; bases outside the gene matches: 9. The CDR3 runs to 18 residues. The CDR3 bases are TGCGCCAGCAGCTTGTTTGGTGGCCTAGCGGGAGACACCGGGGAGCTGTTTTTT. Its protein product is CASSLFGGLAGDTGELFF.

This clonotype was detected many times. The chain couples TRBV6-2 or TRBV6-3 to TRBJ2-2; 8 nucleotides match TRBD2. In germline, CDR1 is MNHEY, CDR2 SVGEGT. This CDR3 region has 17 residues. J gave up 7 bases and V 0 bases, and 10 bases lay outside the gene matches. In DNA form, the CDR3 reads TGTGCCAGCAGTTACTCTAGGACACGGCGGGGGGACGGGGAGCTGTTTTTT. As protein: CASSYSRTRRGDGELFF.

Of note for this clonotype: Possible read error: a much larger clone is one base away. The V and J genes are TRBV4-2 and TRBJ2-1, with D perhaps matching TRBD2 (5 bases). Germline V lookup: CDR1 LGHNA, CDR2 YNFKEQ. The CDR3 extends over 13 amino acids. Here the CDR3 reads CASSQGGSNEQLF. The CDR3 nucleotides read TGTGCCAGCAGCCAAGGAGGGTCCAATGAGCAGCTCTTC.

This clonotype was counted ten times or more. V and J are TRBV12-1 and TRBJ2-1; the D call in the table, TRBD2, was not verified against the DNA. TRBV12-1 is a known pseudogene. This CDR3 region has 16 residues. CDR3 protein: CASSFARRGLATRLFF. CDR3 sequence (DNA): TGTGCCAGCAGCTTTGCCAGACGCGGACTAGCCACAAGACTGTTCTTC.

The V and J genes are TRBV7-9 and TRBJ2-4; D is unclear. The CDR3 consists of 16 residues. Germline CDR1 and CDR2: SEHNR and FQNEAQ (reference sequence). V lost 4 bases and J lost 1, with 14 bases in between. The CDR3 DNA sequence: TGTGCCAGCAGCTCCTCAACAGAGGTGGCCAAAAACATTCAGTACTTC. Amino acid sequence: CASSSSTEVAKNIQYF.

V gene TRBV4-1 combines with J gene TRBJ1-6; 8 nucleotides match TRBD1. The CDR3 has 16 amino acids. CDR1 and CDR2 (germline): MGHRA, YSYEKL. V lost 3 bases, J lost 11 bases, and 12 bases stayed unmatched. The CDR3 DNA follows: TGCGCCAGCAGCCAGAAAAACAGGGGGGAAGGAACACCCCTCCACTTT. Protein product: CASSQKNRGEGTPLHF.

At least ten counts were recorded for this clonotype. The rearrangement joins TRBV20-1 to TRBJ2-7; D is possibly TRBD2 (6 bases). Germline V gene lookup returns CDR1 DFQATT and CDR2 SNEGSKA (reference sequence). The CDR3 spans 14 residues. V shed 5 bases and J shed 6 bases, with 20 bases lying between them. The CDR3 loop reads CSACGSAAGCEQYF. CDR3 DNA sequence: TGCAGTGCTTGCGGGTCAGCGGCGGGATGCGAGCAGTACTTC.

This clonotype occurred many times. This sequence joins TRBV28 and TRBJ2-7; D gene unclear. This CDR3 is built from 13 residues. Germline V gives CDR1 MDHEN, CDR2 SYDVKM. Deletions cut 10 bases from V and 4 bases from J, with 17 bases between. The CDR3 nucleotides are TGTGCCACTCTTAGGGCCCTCGGATACGAGCAGTACTTC. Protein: CATLRALGYEQYF.

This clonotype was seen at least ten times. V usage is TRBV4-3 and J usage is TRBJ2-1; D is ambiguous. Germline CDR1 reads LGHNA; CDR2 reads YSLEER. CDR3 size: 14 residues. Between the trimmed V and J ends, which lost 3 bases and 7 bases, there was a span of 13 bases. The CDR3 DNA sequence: TGCGCCAGCAGCCACGTTTCCCTGGGGAATGAGCAGTTCTTC. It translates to CASSHVSLGNEQFF.

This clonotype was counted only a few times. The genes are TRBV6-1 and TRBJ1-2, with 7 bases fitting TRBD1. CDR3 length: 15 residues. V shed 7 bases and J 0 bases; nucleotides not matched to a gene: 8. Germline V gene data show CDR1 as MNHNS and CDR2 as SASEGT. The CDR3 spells CASTLGGTANYGYTF. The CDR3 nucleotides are TGTGCCAGCACCTTGGGCGGGACAGCTAACTATGGCTACACCTTC.

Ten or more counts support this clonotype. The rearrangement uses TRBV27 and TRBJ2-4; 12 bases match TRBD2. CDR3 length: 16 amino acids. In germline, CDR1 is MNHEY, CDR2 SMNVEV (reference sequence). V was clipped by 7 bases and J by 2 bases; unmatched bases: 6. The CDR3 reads CASTPLAGGSKNIQYF. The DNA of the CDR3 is TGTGCCAGCACCCCCCTAGCGGGAGGGTCCAAAAACATTCAGTACTTC.

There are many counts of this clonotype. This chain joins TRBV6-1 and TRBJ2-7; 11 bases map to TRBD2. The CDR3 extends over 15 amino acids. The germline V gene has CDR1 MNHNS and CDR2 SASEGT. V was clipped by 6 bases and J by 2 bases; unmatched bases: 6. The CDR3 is CASRNLAGGPYEQYF. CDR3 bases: TGTGCCAGCAGGAACCTAGCGGGAGGCCCCTACGAGCAGTACTTC.

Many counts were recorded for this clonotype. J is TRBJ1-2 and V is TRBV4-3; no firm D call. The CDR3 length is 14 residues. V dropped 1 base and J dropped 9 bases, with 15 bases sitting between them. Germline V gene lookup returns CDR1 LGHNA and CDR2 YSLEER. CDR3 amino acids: CASSQGSRLGSYTF. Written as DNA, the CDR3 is TGCGCCAGCAGCCAAGGGTCGAGGCTCGGGAGCTACACCTTC.

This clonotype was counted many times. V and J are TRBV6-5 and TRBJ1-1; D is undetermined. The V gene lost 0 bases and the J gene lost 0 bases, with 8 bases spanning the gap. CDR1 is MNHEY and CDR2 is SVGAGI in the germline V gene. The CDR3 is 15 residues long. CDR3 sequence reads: CASSYSWALNTEAFF. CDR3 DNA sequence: TGTGCCAGCAGTTACTCTTGGGCTCTGAACACTGAAGCTTTCTTT.